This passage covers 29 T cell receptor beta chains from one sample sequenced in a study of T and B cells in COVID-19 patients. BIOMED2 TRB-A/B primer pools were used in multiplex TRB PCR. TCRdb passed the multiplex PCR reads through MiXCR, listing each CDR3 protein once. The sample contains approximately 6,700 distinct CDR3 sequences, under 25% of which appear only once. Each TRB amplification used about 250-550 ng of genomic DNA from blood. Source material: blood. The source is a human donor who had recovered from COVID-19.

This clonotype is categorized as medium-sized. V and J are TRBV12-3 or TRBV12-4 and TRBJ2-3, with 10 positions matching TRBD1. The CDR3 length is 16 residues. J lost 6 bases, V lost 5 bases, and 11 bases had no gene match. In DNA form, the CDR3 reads TGTGCCAGCAGTGCAACCGGGACAGGGGCGGGGGATACGCAGTATTTT. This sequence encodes CASSATGTGAGDTQYF.

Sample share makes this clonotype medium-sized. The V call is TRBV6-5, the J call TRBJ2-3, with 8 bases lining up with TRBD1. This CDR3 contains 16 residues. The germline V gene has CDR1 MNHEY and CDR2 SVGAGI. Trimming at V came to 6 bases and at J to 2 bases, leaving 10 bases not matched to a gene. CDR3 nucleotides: TGTGCCAGCAGCTCCTCCAGGGGGCGAATCACAGATACGCAGTATTTT. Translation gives CASSSSRGRITDTQYF.

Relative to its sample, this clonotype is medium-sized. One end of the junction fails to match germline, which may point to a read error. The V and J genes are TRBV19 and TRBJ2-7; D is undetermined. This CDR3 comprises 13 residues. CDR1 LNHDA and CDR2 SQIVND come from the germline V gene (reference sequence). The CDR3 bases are TGTGCCAGTAGTTTAGATTCTTCCTACGAGCAGTACTTC. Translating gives CASSLDSSYEQYF. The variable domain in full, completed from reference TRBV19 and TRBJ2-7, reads DGGITQSPKYLFRKEGQNVTLSCEQNLNHDAMYWYRQDPGQGLRLIYYSQIVNDFQKGDIAEGYSVSREKKESFPLTVTSAQKNPTAFYLCASSLDSSYEQYFGPGTRLTVT.

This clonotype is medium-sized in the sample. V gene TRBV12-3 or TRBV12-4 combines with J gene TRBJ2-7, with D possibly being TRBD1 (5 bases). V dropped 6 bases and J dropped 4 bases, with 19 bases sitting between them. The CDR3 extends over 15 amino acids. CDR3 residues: CASSPPKGIAYEQYF. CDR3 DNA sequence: TGTGCCAGCAGCCCCCCAAAGGGGATCGCGTACGAGCAGTACTTC.

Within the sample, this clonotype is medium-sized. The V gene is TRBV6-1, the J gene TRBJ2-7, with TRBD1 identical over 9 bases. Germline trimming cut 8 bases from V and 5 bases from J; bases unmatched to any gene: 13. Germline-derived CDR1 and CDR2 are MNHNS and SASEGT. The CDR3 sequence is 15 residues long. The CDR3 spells CASADAGTGSHEQYF. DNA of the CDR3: TGTGCCAGCGCTGACGCCGGGACAGGGTCTCACGAGCAGTACTTC.

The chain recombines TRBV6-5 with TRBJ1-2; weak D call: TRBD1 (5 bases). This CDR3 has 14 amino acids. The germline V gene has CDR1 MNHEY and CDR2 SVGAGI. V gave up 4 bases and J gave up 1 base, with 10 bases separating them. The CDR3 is CASSSLQVNYGYTF. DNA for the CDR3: TGTGCCAGCAGTTCCTTACAGGTTAACTATGGCTACACCTTC.

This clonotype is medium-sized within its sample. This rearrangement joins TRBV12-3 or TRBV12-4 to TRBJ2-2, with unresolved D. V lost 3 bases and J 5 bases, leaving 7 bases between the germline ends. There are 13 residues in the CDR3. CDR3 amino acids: CASSFFGTGELFF. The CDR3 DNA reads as TGTGCCAGCAGTTTCTTTGGAACCGGGGAGCTGTTTTTT.

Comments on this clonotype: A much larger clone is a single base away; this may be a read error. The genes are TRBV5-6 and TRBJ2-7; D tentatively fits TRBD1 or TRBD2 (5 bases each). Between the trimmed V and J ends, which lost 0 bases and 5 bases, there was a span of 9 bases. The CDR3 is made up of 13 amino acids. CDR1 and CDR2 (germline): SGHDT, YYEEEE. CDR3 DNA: TGTGCCAGCAGCTTGGCGGGACGGGACGAGCAGTACTTC. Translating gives CASSLAGRDEQYF.

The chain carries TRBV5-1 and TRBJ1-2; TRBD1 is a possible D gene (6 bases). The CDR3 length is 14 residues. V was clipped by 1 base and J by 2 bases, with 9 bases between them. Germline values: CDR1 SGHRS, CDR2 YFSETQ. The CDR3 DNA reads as TGCGCCAGCAGCTTGACAGGGAACAACTATGGCTACACCTTC. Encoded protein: CASSLTGNNYGYTF.

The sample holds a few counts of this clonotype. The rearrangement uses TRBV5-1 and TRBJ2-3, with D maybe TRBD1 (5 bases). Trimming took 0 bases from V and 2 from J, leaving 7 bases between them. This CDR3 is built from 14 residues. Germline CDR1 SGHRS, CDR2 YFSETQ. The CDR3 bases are TGCGCCAGCAGCTTGGAAGGGGCCACAGATACGCAGTATTTT. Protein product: CASSLEGATDTQYF.

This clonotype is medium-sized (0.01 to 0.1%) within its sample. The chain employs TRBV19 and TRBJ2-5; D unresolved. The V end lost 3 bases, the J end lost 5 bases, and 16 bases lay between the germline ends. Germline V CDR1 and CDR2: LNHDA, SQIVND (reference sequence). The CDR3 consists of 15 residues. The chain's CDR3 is CASSMKTFVRETQYF. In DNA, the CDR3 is TGTGCCAGTAGTATGAAAACTTTCGTGCGGGAGACCCAGTACTTC.

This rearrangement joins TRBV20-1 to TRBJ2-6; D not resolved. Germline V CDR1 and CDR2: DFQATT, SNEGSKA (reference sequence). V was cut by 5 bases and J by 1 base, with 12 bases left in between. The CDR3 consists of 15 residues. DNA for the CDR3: TGCAGTGCTGGACCAACCGGTTCTGGGGCCAACGTCCTGACTTTC. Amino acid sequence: CSAGPTGSGANVLTF.

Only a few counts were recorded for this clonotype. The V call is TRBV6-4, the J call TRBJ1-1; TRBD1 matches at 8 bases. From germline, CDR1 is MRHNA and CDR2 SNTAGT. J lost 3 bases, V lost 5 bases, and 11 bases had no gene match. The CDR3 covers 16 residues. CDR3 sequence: CASSFMDRASHTEAFF. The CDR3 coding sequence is TGTGCCAGCAGTTTTATGGACAGGGCCTCCCACACTGAAGCTTTCTTT.

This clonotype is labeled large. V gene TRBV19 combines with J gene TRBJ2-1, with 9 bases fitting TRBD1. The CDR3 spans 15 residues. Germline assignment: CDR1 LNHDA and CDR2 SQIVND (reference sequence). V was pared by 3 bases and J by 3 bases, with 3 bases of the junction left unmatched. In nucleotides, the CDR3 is TGTGCCAGTAGTATCGAGACAGGGGGCTACAATGAGCAGTTCTTC. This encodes CASSIETGGYNEQFF.

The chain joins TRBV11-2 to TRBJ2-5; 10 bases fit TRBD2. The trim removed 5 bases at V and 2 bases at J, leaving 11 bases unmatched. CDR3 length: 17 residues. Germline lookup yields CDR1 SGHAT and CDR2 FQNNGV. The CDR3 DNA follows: TGTGCCAGCAGCCGGGGGTATAGCGGGGGGCAACAAGAGACCCAGTACTTC. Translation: CASSRGYSGGQQETQYF. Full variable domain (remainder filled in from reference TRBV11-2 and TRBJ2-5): EAGVAQSPRYKIIEKRQSVAFWCNPISGHATLYWYQQILGQGPKLLIQFQNNGVVDDSQLPKDRFSAERLKGVDSTLKIQPAKLEDSAVYLCASSRGYSGGQQETQYFGPGTRLLVL.

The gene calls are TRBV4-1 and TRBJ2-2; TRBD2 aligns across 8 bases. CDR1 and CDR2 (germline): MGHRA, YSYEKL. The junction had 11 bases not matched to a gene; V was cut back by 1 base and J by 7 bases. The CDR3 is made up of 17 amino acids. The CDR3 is CASSQGLIRGGLGELFF. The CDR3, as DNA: TGCGCCAGCAGCCAAGGTCTAATACGGGGGGGCCTCGGGGAGCTGTTTTTT.

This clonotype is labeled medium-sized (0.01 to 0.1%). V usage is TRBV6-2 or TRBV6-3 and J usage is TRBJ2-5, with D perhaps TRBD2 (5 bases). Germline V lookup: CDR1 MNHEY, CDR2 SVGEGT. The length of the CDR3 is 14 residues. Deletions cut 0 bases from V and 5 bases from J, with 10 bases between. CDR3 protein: CASSYSIGGETQYF. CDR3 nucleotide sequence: TGTGCCAGCAGTTACTCGATAGGCGGGGAGACCCAGTACTTC.

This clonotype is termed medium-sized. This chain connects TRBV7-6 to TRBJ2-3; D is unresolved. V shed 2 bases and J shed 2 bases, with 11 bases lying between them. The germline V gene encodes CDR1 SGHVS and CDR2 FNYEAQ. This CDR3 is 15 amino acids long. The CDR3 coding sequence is TGTGCCAGCAGCTTATCCACAGACCTCACAGATACGCAGTATTTT. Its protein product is CASSLSTDLTDTQYF.

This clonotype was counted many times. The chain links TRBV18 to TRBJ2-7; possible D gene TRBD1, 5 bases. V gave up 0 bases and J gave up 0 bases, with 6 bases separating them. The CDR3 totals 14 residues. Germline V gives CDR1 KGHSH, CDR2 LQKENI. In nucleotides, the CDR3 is TGTGCCAGCTCACCACCGACAGACTCCTACGAGCAGTACTTC. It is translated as CASSPPTDSYEQYF.

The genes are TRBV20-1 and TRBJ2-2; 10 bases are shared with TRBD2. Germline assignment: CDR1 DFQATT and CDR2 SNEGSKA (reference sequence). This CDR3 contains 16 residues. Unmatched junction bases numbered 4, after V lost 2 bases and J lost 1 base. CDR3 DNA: TGCAGTGCTAGAAGGCCTAGCGGGGGGAACACCGGGGAGCTGTTTTTT. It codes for CSARRPSGGNTGELFF.

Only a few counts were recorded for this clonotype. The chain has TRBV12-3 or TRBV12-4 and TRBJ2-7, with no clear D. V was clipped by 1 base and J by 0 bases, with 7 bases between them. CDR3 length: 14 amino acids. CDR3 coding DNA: TGTGCCAGCAGTTTAGACAGTCCCTCCTACGAGCAGTACTTC. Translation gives CASSLDSPSYEQYF.

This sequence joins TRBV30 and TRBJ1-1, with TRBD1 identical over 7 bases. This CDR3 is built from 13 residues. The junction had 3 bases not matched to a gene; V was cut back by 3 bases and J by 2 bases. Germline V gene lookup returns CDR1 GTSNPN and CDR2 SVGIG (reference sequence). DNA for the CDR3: TGTGCCTGGAGGGCAGGGGGAAACACTGAAGCTTTCTTT. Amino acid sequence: CAWRAGGNTEAFF.

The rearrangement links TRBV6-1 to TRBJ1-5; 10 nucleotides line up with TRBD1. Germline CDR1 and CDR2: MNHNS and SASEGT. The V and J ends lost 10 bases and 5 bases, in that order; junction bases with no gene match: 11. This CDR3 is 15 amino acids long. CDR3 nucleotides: TGTGCCAACATGCCGCGGACAGGGGGGGATCAGCCCCAGCATTTT. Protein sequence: CANMPRTGGDQPQHF.

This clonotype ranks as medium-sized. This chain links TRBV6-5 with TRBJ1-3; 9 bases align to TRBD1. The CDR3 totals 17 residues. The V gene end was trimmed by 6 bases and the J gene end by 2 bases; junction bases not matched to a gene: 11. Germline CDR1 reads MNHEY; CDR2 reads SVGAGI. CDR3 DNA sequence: TGTGCCAGCAGGACGGGACAGGGACCCTCCCCTGGAAACACCATATATTTT. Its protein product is CASRTGQGPSPGNTIYF.

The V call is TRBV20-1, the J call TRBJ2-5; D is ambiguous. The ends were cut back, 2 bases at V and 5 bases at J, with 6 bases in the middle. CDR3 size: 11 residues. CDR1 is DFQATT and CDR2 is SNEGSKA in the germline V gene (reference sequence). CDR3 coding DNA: TGCAGTGCTAGAAAGGTGGAGACCCAGTACTTC. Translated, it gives CSARKVETQYF.

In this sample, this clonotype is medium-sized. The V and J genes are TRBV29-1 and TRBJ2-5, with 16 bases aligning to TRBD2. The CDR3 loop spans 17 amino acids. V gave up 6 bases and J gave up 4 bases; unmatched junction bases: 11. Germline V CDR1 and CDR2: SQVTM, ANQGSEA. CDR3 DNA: TGCAGCGTAGATGGGACTAGCGGGGGGGATTGGGTAGAGACCCAGTACTTC. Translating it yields CSVDGTSGGDWVETQYF.

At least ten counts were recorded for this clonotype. In nucleotides, the CDR3 is TGTGCCAGCAGTCCCCGGGACACTCTGAATCAGCCCCAGCATTTT. It yields the protein CASSPRDTLNQPQHF. The gene calls are TRBV27 and TRBJ1-5; weak D call: TRBD1 (6 bases). This CDR3 spans 15 amino acids. Trimming pared 5 bases from V and 4 bases from J, leaving 15 bases between. In germline, CDR1 is MNHEY, CDR2 SMNVEV (reference sequence).

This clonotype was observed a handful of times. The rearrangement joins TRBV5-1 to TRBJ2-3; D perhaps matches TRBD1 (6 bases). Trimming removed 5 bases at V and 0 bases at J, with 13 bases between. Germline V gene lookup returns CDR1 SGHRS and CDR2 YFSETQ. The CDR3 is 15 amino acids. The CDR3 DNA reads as TGCGCCAGCAGGTCGACAGGAGGAAGCACAGATACGCAGTATTTT. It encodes CASRSTGGSTDTQYF.

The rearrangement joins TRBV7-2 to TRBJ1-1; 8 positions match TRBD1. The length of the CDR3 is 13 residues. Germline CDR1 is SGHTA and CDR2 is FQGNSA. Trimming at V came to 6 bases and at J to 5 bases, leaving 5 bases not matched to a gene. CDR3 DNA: TGTGCCAGCAGGGACAGGGACAGGACTGAAGCTTTCTTT. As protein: CASRDRDRTEAFF. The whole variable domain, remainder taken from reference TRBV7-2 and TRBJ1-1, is GAGVSQSPSNKVTEKGKDVELRCDPISGHTALYWYRQSLGQGLEFLIYFQGNSAPDKSGLPSDRFSAERTGGSVSTLTIQRTQQEDSAVYLCASRDRDRTEAFFGQGTRLTVV.